Sequencing of this T cell receptor (beta chain) was carried out in a study of T cell repertoires in cytomegalovirus infection. On this clonotype itself: What it binds is not known.

TCRdb re-derived calls from the reads in MiXCR, one entry per CDR3 protein. Among some 800,000 distinct CDR3 sequences, about 31% were seen once, and the ten largest hold around 12%. The V gene lost 3 bases and the J gene lost 7 bases, with 7 bases spanning the gap. Germline CDR1 reads MGHDK; CDR2 reads SYGVNS. There are 12 residues in the CDR3. J is TRBJ1-5 and V is TRBV25-1; tentatively, D is TRBD1 (5 bases). The TCR originated in a human donor in good health (CMV status not recorded). Some clones in this sample may be carry-over from other donors' samples. The input for sequencing was cultured CD8+ T cells from PBMCs, taken from culture after CMV antigen stimulation. The CDR3 loop reads CASSEGRQPQHF. CDR3 nucleotides: TGTGCCAGCAGTGAGGGGCGGCAGCCCCAGCATTTT. Based on the CDR3 plus reference TRBV25-1 and TRBJ1-5, the full variable domain is EADIYQTPRYLVIGTGKKITLECSQTMGHDKMYWYQQDPGMELHLIHYSYGVNSTEKGDLSSESTVSRIRTEHFPLTLESARPSHTSQYLCASSEGRQPQHFGDGTRLSIL.